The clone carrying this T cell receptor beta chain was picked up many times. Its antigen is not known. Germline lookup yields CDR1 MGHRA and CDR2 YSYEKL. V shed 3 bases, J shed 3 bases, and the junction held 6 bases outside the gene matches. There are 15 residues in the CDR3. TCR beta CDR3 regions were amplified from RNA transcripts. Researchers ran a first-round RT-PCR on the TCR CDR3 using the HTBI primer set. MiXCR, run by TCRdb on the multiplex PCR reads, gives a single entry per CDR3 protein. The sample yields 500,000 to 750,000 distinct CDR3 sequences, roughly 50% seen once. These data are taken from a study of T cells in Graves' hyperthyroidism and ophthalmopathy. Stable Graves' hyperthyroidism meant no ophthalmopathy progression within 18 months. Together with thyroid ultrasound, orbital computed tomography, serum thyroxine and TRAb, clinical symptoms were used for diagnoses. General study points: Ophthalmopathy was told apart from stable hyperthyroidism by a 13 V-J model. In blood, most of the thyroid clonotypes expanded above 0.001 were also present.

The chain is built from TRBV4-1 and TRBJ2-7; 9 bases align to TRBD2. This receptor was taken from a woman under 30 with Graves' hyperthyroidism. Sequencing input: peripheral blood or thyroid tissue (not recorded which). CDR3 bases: TGCGCCAGCAGCCATCTTGGACTAGCGAGCTACGAGCAGTACTTC. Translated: CASSHLGLASYEQYF.